The 31 T cell receptor beta chains presented below share a single source sample, sequenced in a study of ipilimumab plus nivolumab after autologous stem cell transplantation. Clones were read by immunoSEQ multiplex PCR, and TCRdb kept only the in-frame ones, dropping some. The sample carries more than 13,000 clones, around 79% recorded once. Material: PBMCs, obtained in a trial of ipilimumab plus nivolumab as post-transplant consolidation. All receptors derive from a male donor with primary mediastinal lymphoma.

In DNA, the CDR3 is TGTGCCAGCAGCCCCCGCGACAGGAGCTCCTACGAGCAGTACTTC. Its protein product is CASSPRDRSSYEQYF. The V call is TRBV4-2, the J call TRBJ2-7, with D perhaps matching TRBD1 (6 bases). The CDR3 spans 15 residues. V shed 4 bases and J shed 0 bases, with 13 bases lying between them. CDR1 is LGHNA, CDR2 YNFKEQ, per germline.

Points on this clone: Other nucleotide sequences in the sample specify the same CDR3. The CDR3 bases are TGCAGTGCCCGGGCCGGAGAGACCCAGTACTTC. Encoded protein: CSARAGETQYF. The chain uses TRBV20-1 and TRBJ2-5; D unresolved. The length of the CDR3 is 11 residues. In germline, CDR1 is DFQATT, CDR2 SNEGSKA (reference sequence). V shed 6 bases and J shed 4 bases, with 9 bases lying between them.

The chain is built from TRBV19 and TRBJ2-7, with 12 bases aligning to TRBD1. This CDR3 region has 15 residues. V lost 3 bases and J lost 4; bases outside the gene matches: 4. The germline gives CDR1 LNHDA, CDR2 SQIVND (reference sequence). DNA for the CDR3: TGTGCCAGTAGTATTTCGGGACAGGGGGCGTACGAGCAGTACTTC. It encodes CASSISGQGAYEQYF.

V gene TRBV19 combines with J gene TRBJ1-1; D uncertain. Trimming took 0 bases from V and 1 from J, leaving 9 bases between them. This CDR3 comprises 15 residues. The V gene's germline CDR1 is LNHDA and CDR2 SQIVND (reference sequence). The CDR3 loop reads CASSIESRANTEAFF. CDR3 nucleotide sequence: TGTGCCAGTAGTATAGAATCTCGGGCGAACACTGAAGCTTTCTTT.

The chain has TRBV10-3 and TRBJ2-1; no reliable D call. V was cut by 1 base and J by 9 bases, with 7 bases left in between. Germline V gives CDR1 ENHRY, CDR2 SYGVKD. The CDR3 sequence is 12 residues long. The CDR3 sequence is CAISELDREQFF. In nucleotides, the CDR3 is TGTGCCATCAGTGAGTTGGACCGTGAGCAGTTCTTC.

The CDR3 sequence is CASSYDRGRYNEQFF. The CDR3 nucleotides are TGTGCCAGCAGCTACGACAGGGGACGCTACAATGAGCAGTTCTTC. The chain employs TRBV7-8 and TRBJ2-1, with 8 bases that match TRBD1. The CDR3 has 15 residues. The germline gives CDR1 SGHVS, CDR2 FQNEAQ. The trim removed 4 bases at V and 3 bases at J, leaving 5 bases unmatched.

The chain employs TRBV18 and TRBJ2-7; 11 nucleotides line up with TRBD2. Germline V gives CDR1 KGHSH, CDR2 LQKENI. The ends lost 0 bases at V and 3 bases at J; junction bases unmatched: 1. This CDR3 is 15 amino acids long. The CDR3 bases are TGTGCCAGCTCACCACCAACTAGCGGGGGCTACGAGCAGTACTTC. This sequence encodes CASSPPTSGGYEQYF.

This chain connects TRBV15 to TRBJ2-3; 8 bases align to TRBD1. V trimming: 5 bases; J trimming: 5 bases; junction bases outside the gene matches: 12. CDR1 LNHNV and CDR2 YYDKDF come from the germline V gene (reference sequence). The CDR3 has 16 amino acids. CDR3 sequence: CATSQAGTGRRDTQYF. The CDR3 nucleotides are TGTGCCACCAGCCAGGCCGGGACAGGACGTCGAGATACGCAGTATTTT.

The genes are TRBV5-1 and TRBJ2-1; TRBD1 might be the D (6 bases). V was clipped by 4 bases and J by 13 bases, with 18 bases between them. The CDR3 is 13 amino acids. Germline values: CDR1 SGHRS, CDR2 YFSETQ. Written as DNA, the CDR3 is TGCGCCAGCAGCCAGCCTCTGACAGGTCATCAGTTCTTC. As protein: CASSQPLTGHQFF. Drawing the rest from reference TRBV5-1 and TRBJ2-1, the complete variable domain is KAGVTQTPRYLIKTRGQQVTLSCSPISGHRSVSWYQQTPGQGLQFLFEYFSETQRNKGNFPGRFSGRQFSNSRSEMNVSTLELGDSALYLCASSQPLTGHQFFGPGTRLTVL.

V usage is TRBV6-5 and J usage is TRBJ1-1, with 9 bases matching TRBD1. The CDR3 covers 16 residues. The V and J ends lost 0 bases and 3 bases, in that order; junction bases with no gene match: 5. Germline lookup yields CDR1 MNHEY and CDR2 SVGAGI. CDR3 bases: TGTGCCAGCAGTTACTCAACAGGGGGCAGGGACACTGAAGCTTTCTTT. Protein product: CASSYSTGGRDTEAFF.

This clone was picked up one time. The V gene is TRBV2, the J gene TRBJ2-3, with TRBD2 matching 7 bases. V shed 3 bases and J 1 base; nucleotides not matched to a gene: 7. The CDR3 consists of 16 residues. The germline CDR1 and CDR2 sequences are SNHLY and FYNNEI. The CDR3 DNA sequence: TGTGCCAGCAGTGAGGGTAGCGGGTTAGGCACAGATACGCAGTATTTT. Translated: CASSEGSGLGTDTQYF.

The chain couples TRBV28 to TRBJ2-1, with 7 positions matching TRBD2. Germline V gives CDR1 MDHEN, CDR2 SYDVKM. After removal of 6 bases from V and 0 bases from J, the junction contained 8 bases not matched to a gene. This CDR3 is built from 16 residues. The CDR3 coding sequence is TGTGCCAGCAGCAAAGCGGGGACGAGCTCCTACAATGAGCAGTTCTTC. This codes for CASSKAGTSSYNEQFF.

This rearrangement joins TRBV14 to TRBJ1-1; no firm D call. Germline V gene sequence: CDR1 SGHDN, CDR2 FVKESK. V was trimmed by 1 base and J by 8 bases, leaving 5 bases between them. This CDR3 is 11 amino acids long. CDR3 DNA: TGTGCCAGCAGCCAAGGCAGGGAAGCTTTCTTT. Translated, it gives CASSQGREAFF. The variable domain in full, with the rest retrieved from reference TRBV14 and TRBJ1-1, is EAGVTQFPSHSVIEKGQTVTLRCDPISGHDNLYWYRRVMGKEIKFLLHFVKESKQDESGMPNNRFLAERTGGTYSTLKVQPAELEDSGVYFCASSQGREAFFGQGTRLTVV.

The J gene is TRBJ1-4, the V gene TRBV28; a possible D gene is TRBD1 (5 bases). The CDR3 has 14 residues. Germline CDR1 and CDR2: MDHEN and SYDVKM. V shed 1 base and J shed 7 bases, with 10 bases lying between them. In DNA form, the CDR3 reads TGTGCCAGCAGTTTATTTGGGGGTGGTGAAAAACTGTTTTTT. It specifies CASSLFGGGEKLFF.

This rearrangement joins TRBV27 to TRBJ2-7; D is possibly TRBD1 (6 bases). Trimming left V 5 bases short and J 5 bases short, with 19 bases between. This CDR3 has 15 amino acids. Germline assignment: CDR1 MNHEY and CDR2 SMNVEV (reference sequence). DNA for the CDR3: TGTGCCAGCAGTCCACAGACAGGCTTGAGCCACGAGCAGTACTTC. Protein: CASSPQTGLSHEQYF.

This clone was counted a few times. The chain recombines TRBV5-1 with TRBJ1-4; TRBD1 aligns across 7 bases. This CDR3 is 14 amino acids long. After removal of 0 bases from V and 8 bases from J, the junction contained 4 bases not matched to a gene. Per the germline V gene, CDR1 is SGHRS and CDR2 is YFSETQ. CDR3 loop: CASSLGQGEEKLFF. In DNA form, the CDR3 reads TGCGCCAGCAGCTTGGGACAGGGAGAAGAAAAACTGTTTTTT.

The chain employs TRBV7-2 and TRBJ2-1; 7 nucleotides agree with TRBD2. The CDR3 has 15 residues. CDR1 and CDR2 (germline): SGHTA, FQGNSA. With V trimmed by 0 bases and J by 3 bases, 2 bases remained unmatched. Written as DNA, the CDR3 is TGTGCCAGCAGCTTAGCTAGCGGGTTCTACAATGAGCAGTTCTTC. Encoded protein: CASSLASGFYNEQFF. The variable domain in full, with the rest retrieved from reference TRBV7-2 and TRBJ2-1, is GAGVSQSPSNKVTEKGKDVELRCDPISGHTALYWYRQSLGQGLEFLIYFQGNSAPDKSGLPSDRFSAERTGGSVSTLTIQRTQQEDSAVYLCASSLASGFYNEQFFGPGTRLTVL.

The chain recombines TRBV7-8 with TRBJ2-2; the D is unclear. The CDR3 totals 14 residues. V shed 5 bases and J shed 5 bases, with 12 bases lying between them. The germline V gene encodes CDR1 SGHVS and CDR2 FQNEAQ. The CDR3 spells CASSPPSLTGELFF. The CDR3, as DNA: TGTGCCAGCAGCCCTCCTAGTCTAACCGGGGAGCTGTTTTTT.

V gene TRBV11-2 combines with J gene TRBJ2-5, with D unclear. The CDR3 is 11 amino acids. V was shortened by 5 bases and J by 2 bases, with 3 bases between the two germline ends. Germline CDR1 and CDR2: SGHAT and FQNNGV. The CDR3 region has the DNA TGTGCCAGCAGCCCTCAAGAGACCCAGTACTTC. Its translation is CASSPQETQYF.

In its sample, this clone was seen once. The sample carries other DNA sequences with the same CDR3. This sequence joins TRBV6-1 and TRBJ2-7; 9 bases align to TRBD2. Losses at the gene ends were 8 bases for V and 3 bases for J; bases not matched to a gene: 8. The CDR3 sequence is 14 residues long. Germline V CDR1 and CDR2: MNHNS, SASEGT. CDR3 protein: CASGAAGGGYEQYF. The DNA for the CDR3 is TGTGCCAGCGGGGCGGCGGGGGGGGGCTACGAGCAGTACTTC.

This chain links TRBV5-1 with TRBJ1-1; 10 bases match TRBD1. J was trimmed by 1 base and V by 4 bases; bases with no gene match: 13. There are 18 residues in the CDR3. CDR1 is SGHRS, CDR2 YFSETQ, per germline. CDR3 region: CASSPRPWTGGANTEAFF. In DNA form, the CDR3 reads TGCGCCAGCAGCCCCCGGCCGTGGACAGGGGGGGCGAACACTGAAGCTTTCTTT.

In nucleotides, the CDR3 is TGTGCCAGCAGCGCTAACCTAGCGGGAGGTCATGCAGATACGCAGTATTTT. Its protein is CASSANLAGGHADTQYF. The V call is TRBV7-9, the J call TRBJ2-3; 11 bases are a match to TRBD2. The CDR3 loop spans 17 amino acids. Germline CDR1 is SEHNR and CDR2 is FQNEAQ (reference sequence). V dropped 5 bases and J dropped 4; count of bases not matched to a gene: 11.

The sample holds one count of this clone. The chain couples TRBV29-1 to TRBJ2-4; the D is unclear. V lost 4 bases to trimming and J lost 0 bases, with 13 bases between them. Germline V gene sequence: CDR1 SQVTM, CDR2 ANQGSEA. The CDR3 has 15 amino acids. For the CDR3, the DNA is TGCAGCGTTGTAAGACACAGACTAGCCAAAAACATTCAGTACTTC. Translating it yields CSVVRHRLAKNIQYF.

This sequence joins TRBV27 and TRBJ2-5; 9 nucleotides match TRBD2. Germline V gene sequence: CDR1 MNHEY, CDR2 SMNVEV (reference sequence). This CDR3 is 17 amino acids long. Unmatched junction bases numbered 11, after V lost 1 base and J lost 5 bases. Here the CDR3 DNA reads TGTGCCAGCAGTTTATTTGCGGCTAGCGGGACGGGGGAGACCCAGTACTTC. Translating it yields CASSLFAASGTGETQYF.

V gene TRBV29-1 combines with J gene TRBJ2-5; TRBD2 agrees at 7 bases. Losses at the gene ends were 3 bases for V and 5 bases for J; bases not matched to a gene: 12. Germline values: CDR1 SQVTM, CDR2 ANQGSEA. The CDR3 covers 15 residues. The chain's CDR3 is CSVDSRGGSAETQYF. Written as DNA, the CDR3 is TGCAGCGTTGATTCACGGGGCGGGAGTGCGGAGACCCAGTACTTC.

Concerning this clone itself: Other nucleotide sequences in the sample specify the same CDR3. The rearrangement links TRBV7-2 to TRBJ2-1, with TRBD2 identical over 7 bases. This CDR3 has 15 residues. With V trimmed by 2 bases and J by 7 bases, 8 bases remained unmatched. Germline V gene data show CDR1 as SGHTA and CDR2 as FQGNSA. CDR3 amino acids: CASSLLAGGGNEQFF. CDR3 in DNA: TGTGCCAGCAGCTTACTTGCCGGGGGAGGGAATGAGCAGTTCTTC.

The gene calls are TRBV2 and TRBJ1-2, with 8 bases matching TRBD1. Germline V lookup: CDR1 SNHLY, CDR2 FYNNEI. V was pared by 7 bases and J by 1 base, with 8 bases of the junction left unmatched. The CDR3 covers 15 residues. The CDR3: CASIEDRALNYGYTF. The CDR3, as DNA: TGTGCCAGCATTGAGGACAGGGCCCTTAACTATGGCTACACCTTC. The complete variable domain, with remaining parts taken from reference TRBV2 and TRBJ1-2, reads EPEVTQTPSHQVTQMGQEVILRCVPISNHLYFYWYRQILGQKVEFLVSFYNNEISEKSEIFDDQFSVERPDGSNFTLKIRSTKLEDSAMYFCASIEDRALNYGYTFGSGTRLTVV.

This chain joins TRBV9 and TRBJ2-5, with D possibly matching TRBD2 (6 bases). With 3 bases removed from V and 1 base from J, the gap between germline ends came to 10 bases. This CDR3 contains 14 residues. Germline values: CDR1 SGDLS, CDR2 YYNGEE. This CDR3 is CASSAHSGQETQYF. The CDR3 coding sequence is TGTGCCAGCAGCGCCCATAGCGGCCAAGAGACCCAGTACTTC.

This clone has a single count. A much larger clone sits a single nucleotide away, making a read error possible. The rearrangement uses TRBV19 and TRBJ2-3; D tentatively fits TRBD1 or TRBD2 (5 bases each). CDR3 length equals 15 residues. The V gene's germline CDR1 is LNHDA and CDR2 SQIVND (reference sequence). CDR3 protein: CTSSIGDGYTDTQYF. The CDR3 DNA sequence: TGTACCAGTAGTATAGGGGACGGGTACACAGATACGCAGTATTTT.

This sequence joins TRBV14 and TRBJ1-6; D gene ambiguous. V lost 0 bases, J lost 3 bases, and 9 bases lay in between. The CDR3 loop spans 16 amino acids. Germline loops: CDR1 SGHDN, CDR2 FVKESK. CDR3 in amino acids: CASSQEGGFYNSPLHF. CDR3 coding DNA: TGTGCCAGCAGCCAAGAAGGCGGTTTCTATAATTCACCCCTCCACTTT.

The V and J genes are TRBV29-1 and TRBJ1-1, with no clear D. CDR1 is SQVTM, CDR2 ANQGSEA, per germline. This CDR3 spans 13 amino acids. V was trimmed by 5 bases and J by 6 bases, leaving 16 bases between them. CDR3 loop: CSVQVKREAEAFF. As DNA, the CDR3 is TGCAGCGTTCAAGTTAAACGAGAGGCTGAAGCTTTCTTT.